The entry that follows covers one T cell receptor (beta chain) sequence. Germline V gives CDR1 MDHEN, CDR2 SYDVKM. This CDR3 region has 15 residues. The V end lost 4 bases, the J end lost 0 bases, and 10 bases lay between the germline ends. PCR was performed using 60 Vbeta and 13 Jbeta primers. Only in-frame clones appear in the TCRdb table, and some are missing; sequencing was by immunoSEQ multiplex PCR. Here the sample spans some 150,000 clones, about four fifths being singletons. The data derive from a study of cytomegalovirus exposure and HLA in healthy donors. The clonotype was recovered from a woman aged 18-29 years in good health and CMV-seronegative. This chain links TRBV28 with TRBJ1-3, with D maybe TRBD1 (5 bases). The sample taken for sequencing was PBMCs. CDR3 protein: CASSSGTISGNTIYF. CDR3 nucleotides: TGTGCCAGCAGTTCAGGGACTATCTCTGGAAACACCATATATTTT.